Listed below are T cell receptor beta chains from one sample, sequenced in a study of neoadjuvant anti-PD-1 for oral cavity cancer. The table came from immunoSEQ multiplex PCR; TCRdb's copy has only in-frame clones and leaves some out. The table records just over 65,000 clones, about 85% of them present only once. This material consisted of PBMCs, taken after nivolumab (anti-PD-1) treatment. All receptors come from a person between 35 and 79 years old with oral cavity squamous cell carcinoma. CDR3s include the opening cysteine and the closing phenylalanine or tryptophan. D genes are given only for firm matches. Clone size is not always given. Where it is, it says once, few, many or a class for expanded clones.

>TRBV11-2|TRBD1|TRBJ1-1|-|16
TGTGCCAGCAGCTCCAACCTCAGGGGGCTAAACACTGAAGCTTTCTTT
CASSSNLRGLNTEAFF
>TRBV6-5|-|TRBJ1-2|-|15
TGTGCCAGCAGTACGCGACGACCAGGGAGTTATGGCTACACCTTC
CASSTRRPGSYGYTF
>TRBV11-1|-|TRBJ2-7|-|14
TGTGCCAGCAGCCCATTTGGGGGGTCGAGGGAGCAGTACTTC
CASSPFGGSREQYF
>TRBV11-2|-|TRBJ2-2|once|18
TGTGCCAGCAGCTTAGGTTTCGGGACGGCACTTAACACCGGGGAGCTGTTTTTT
CASSLGFGTALNTGELFF
>TRBV9|-|TRBJ1-1|-|14
TGTGCCAGCAGCGTAGGGGGAGAGAACACTGAAGCTTTCTTT
CASSVGGENTEAFF
>TRBV5-3|TRBD1|TRBJ2-7|-|14
TGTGCCAGAAGCTATCGGGACAGGGACTACGAGCAGTACTTC
CARSYRDRDYEQYF
>TRBV29-1|TRBD2|TRBJ2-3|-|16
TGCAGCGTTTATCCGGGACTAGCGGGAAGCACAGATACGCAGTATTTT
CSVYPGLAGSTDTQYF
>TRBV5-1|TRBD1|TRBJ1-2|-|16
TGCGCCAGCAGCCTCGAAGGGGACAGGGCTGATGGTGGCTACACCTTC
CASSLEGDRADGGYTF
>TRBV6-1|TRBD2|TRBJ2-1|-|14
TGTGCCAGCACGGGGGAGGGCCACTACAATGAGCAGTTCTTC
CASTGEGHYNEQFF
>TRBV6-6|-|TRBJ2-7|-|15
TGTGCCAGCAGTCCCCCCTTGGGCAGGGGGGACGAGCAGTACTTC
CASSPPLGRGDEQYF
>TRBV27|TRBD2|TRBJ2-7|-|14
TGTGCCAGCAGTGAGACGCGGGAGTTCTACGAGCAGTACTTC
CASSETREFYEQYF
>TRBV19|-|TRBJ1-1|-|18
TGTGCCAGTAGTATAGTCCGAAAACCGGACTCTATGAACACTGAAGCTTTCTTT
CASSIVRKPDSMNTEAFF
>TRBV25-1|-|TRBJ2-1|-|14
TGTGCCAGCAGTGGCTGGGGCTCGAGGAATGAGCAGTTCTTC
CASSGWGSRNEQFF
>TRBV4-1|-|TRBJ2-1|-|14
TGCGCCAGCAGCCCCCTCGGAACTACCAATGAGCAGTTCTTC
CASSPLGTTNEQFF
>TRBV5-1|-|TRBJ2-7|-|17
TGCGCCAGCAGCGCCGGGGGTCAGACCGGGAGAGGCCCCGAGCAGTACTTC
CASSAGGQTGRGPEQYF
>TRBV30|TRBD1|TRBJ1-2|few|13
TGTGCCGCCAGCCGGGACAGACCCTATGGCTACACCTTC
CAASRDRPYGYTF
>TRBV5-1|TRBD1|TRBJ1-3|-|15
TGCGCCAGCAGCCGGGACAGGAGCTCTGGAAACACCATATATTTT
CASSRDRSSGNTIYF
>TRBV6-5|-|TRBJ2-7|-|15
TGTGCCAGCAGCCTCCTTCAGGGGGGTAACTACGAGCAGTACTTC
CASSLLQGGNYEQYF
>TRBV28|-|TRBJ1-2|-|15
TGTGCCAGCAGTTCCCAACAAGGACAGTACTATGGCTACACCTTC
CASSSQQGQYYGYTF
>TRBV28|-|TRBJ1-5|once|15
TGTGCCAGCACCCCTTCCGGGGAATTCAATCAGCCCCAGCATTTT
CASTPSGEFNQPQHF
>TRBV11-2|TRBD1|TRBJ1-1|few|13
TGTGCCAGCAGCTCCCAGGGGGCGGCTGAAGCTTTCTTT
CASSSQGAAEAFF
>TRBV19|-|TRBJ1-5|-|14
TGTGCCAGTAGTATATACAGCAGCAATCAGCCCCAGCATTTT
CASSIYSSNQPQHF
>TRBV2|TRBD2|TRBJ2-7|few|13
TGTGCCGGCAGACTAGCGTCGTCCTACGAGCAGTACTTC
CAGRLASSYEQYF
>TRBV29-1|TRBD1|TRBJ1-1|-|10
TGCAGCGTAGCTGGGACAGCCGCTTTCTTT
CSVAGTAAFF
>TRBV19|-|TRBJ2-3|-|14
TGTGCCAGTAGTGGGAGCGGCAGCACAGATACGCAGTATTTT
CASSGSGSTDTQYF
>TRBV19|-|TRBJ1-5|-|14
TGTGCCAGTAGTCTAGACAGCCCCAATCAGCCCCAGCATTTT
CASSLDSPNQPQHF
>TRBV7-8|TRBD2|TRBJ2-2|-|16
TGTGCCAGCAGCCCCATTGGGGGGGGAGGAACCGGGGAGCTGTTTTTT
CASSPIGGGGTGELFF
>TRBV4-1|-|TRBJ2-7|-|14
TGCGCCAGCAGCCAAGCCTGGTCCTCCTACGAGCAGTACTTC
CASSQAWSSYEQYF